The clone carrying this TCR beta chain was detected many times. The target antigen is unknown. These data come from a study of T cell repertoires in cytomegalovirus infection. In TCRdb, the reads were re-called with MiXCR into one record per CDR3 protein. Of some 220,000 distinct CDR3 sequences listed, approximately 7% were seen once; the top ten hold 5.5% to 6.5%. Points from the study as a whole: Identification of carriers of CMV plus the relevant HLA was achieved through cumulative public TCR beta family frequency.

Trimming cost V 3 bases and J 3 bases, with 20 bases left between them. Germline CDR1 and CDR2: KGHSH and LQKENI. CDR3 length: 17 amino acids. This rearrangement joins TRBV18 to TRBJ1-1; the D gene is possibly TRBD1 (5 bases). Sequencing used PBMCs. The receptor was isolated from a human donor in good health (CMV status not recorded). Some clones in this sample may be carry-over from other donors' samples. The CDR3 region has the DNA TGTGCCAGCTCACCGTTCAGGGCCCTGGCCCTTTACACTGAAGCTTTCTTT. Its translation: CASSPFRALALYTEAFF.